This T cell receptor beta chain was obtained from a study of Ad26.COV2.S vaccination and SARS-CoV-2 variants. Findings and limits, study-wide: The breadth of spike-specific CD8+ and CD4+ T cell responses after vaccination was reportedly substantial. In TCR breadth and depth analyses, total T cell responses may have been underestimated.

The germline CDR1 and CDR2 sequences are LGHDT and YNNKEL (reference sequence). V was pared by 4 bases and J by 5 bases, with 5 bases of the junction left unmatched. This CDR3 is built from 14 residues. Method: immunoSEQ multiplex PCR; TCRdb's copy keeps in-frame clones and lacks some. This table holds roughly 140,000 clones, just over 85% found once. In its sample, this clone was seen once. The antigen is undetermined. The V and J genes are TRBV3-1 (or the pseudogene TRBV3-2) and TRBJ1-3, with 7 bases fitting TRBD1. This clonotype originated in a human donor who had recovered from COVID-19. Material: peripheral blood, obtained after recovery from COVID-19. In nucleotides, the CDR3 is TGTGCCAGCAGCCTCCGGACAGGAAGAAACACCATATATTTT. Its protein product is CASSLRTGRNTIYF.